In its sample, the clone carrying this T cell receptor beta chain was seen once. In the original processing: Reference gene primer amplification in the assay estimated nucleated cell counts. Some clones are missing from TCRdb's copy, which holds only in-frame ones; the method was immunoSEQ multiplex PCR. D and trimming were read from the DNA, whereas the V and J calls and clone size are those reported in that table. Of about 80,000 clones listed, around 76% are singletons. The sample belongs to a study of blood T cell repertoires in COVID-19. Background on the study: Sample material is recorded as cDNA or gDNA derived from T cells, B-cell-depleted T cells, or PBMCs.

CDR1 MDHEN and CDR2 SYDVKM come from the germline V gene. The length of the CDR3 is 17 residues. The V and J ends lost 6 bases and 0 bases respectively, with 17 bases between them. The sequenced sample was peripheral blood. This receptor was taken from a human donor in a cohort sampled during active COVID-19. This chain links TRBV28 with TRBJ2-2; possibly TRBD2 for D (5 bases). The CDR3 here is CASSPAGARANTGELFF. CDR3 sequence (DNA): TGTGCCAGCAGCCCGGCCGGCGCGCGGGCGAACACCGGGGAGCTGTTTTTT.